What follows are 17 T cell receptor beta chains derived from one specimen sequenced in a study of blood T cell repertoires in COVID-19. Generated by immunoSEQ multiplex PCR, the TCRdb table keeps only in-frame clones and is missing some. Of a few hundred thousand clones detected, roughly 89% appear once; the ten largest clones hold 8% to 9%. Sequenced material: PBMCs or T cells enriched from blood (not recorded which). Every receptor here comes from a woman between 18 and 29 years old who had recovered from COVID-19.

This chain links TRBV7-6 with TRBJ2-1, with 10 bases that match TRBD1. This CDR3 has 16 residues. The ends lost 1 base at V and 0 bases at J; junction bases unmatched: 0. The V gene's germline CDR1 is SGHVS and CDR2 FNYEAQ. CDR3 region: CASSLGTGGSYNEQFF. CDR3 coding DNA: TGTGCCAGCAGCTTAGGGACAGGGGGCTCCTACAATGAGCAGTTCTTC.

CDR3 nucleotides: TGTGCCAGCAGCTCGGGGACAGGGACTTACAATGAGCAGTTCTTC. This codes for CASSSGTGTYNEQFF. The chain links TRBV7-6 to TRBJ2-1; TRBD1 matches at 9 bases. V was pared by 4 bases and J by 4 bases, with 5 bases of the junction left unmatched. The CDR3 consists of 15 residues. Germline V lookup: CDR1 SGHVS, CDR2 FNYEAQ. Full variable domain (outside the CDR3, taken from reference TRBV7-6 and TRBJ2-1): GAGVSQSPRYKVTKRGQDVALRCDPISGHVSLYWYRQALGQGPEFLTYFNYEAQQDKSGLPNDRFSAERPEGSISTLTIQRTEQRDSAMYRCASSSGTGTYNEQFFGPGTRLTVL.

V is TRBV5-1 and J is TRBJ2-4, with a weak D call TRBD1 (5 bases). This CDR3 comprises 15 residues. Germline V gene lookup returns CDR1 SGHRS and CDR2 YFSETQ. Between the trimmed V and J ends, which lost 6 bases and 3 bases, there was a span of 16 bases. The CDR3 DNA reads TGCGCCAGCAAGGAATCGTGGACAAGCAAAAACATTCAGTACTTC. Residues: CASKESWTSKNIQYF.

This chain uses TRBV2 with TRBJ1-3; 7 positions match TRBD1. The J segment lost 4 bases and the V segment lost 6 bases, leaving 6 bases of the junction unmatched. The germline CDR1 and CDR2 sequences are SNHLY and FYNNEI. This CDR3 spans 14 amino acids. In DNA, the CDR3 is TGTGCCAGCAGGCCAGGGGGGACGGGAAACACCATATATTTT. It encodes CASRPGGTGNTIYF. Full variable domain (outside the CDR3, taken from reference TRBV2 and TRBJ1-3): EPEVTQTPSHQVTQMGQEVILRCVPISNHLYFYWYRQILGQKVEFLVSFYNNEISEKSEIFDDQFSVERPDGSNFTLKIRSTKLEDSAMYFCASRPGGTGNTIYFGEGSWLTVV.

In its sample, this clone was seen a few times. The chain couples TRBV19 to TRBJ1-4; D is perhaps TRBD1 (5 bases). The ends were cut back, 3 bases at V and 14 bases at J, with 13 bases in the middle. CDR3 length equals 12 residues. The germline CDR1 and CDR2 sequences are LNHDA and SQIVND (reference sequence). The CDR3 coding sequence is TGTGCCAGTAGTATCCCGCAGGGTTGGCTGTTTTTT. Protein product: CASSIPQGWLFF.

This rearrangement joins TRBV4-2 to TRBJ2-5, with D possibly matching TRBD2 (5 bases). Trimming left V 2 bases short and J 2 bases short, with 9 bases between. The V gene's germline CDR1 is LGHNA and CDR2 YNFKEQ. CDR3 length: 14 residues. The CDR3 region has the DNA TGTGCCAGCAGCCAAACAGCGGCACAAGAGACCCAGTACTTC. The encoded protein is CASSQTAAQETQYF.

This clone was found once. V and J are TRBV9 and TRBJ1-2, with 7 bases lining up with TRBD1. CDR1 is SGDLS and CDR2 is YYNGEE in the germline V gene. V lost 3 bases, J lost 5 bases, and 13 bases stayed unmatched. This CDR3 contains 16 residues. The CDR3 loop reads CASSGPGTVYTYGYTF. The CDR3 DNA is TGTGCCAGCAGCGGCCCCGGGACAGTATACACTTATGGCTACACCTTC.

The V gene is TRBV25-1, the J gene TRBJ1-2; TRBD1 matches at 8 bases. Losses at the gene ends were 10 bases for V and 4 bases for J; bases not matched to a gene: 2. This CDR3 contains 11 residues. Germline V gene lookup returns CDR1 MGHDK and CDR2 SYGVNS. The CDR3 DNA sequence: TGTGCCACCGGGACAGGCTATGGCTACACCTTC. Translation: CATGTGYGYTF.

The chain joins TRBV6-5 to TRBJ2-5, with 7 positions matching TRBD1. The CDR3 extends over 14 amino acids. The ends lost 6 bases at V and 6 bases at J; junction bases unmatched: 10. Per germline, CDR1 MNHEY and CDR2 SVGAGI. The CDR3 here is CASSAGTVPQTQYF. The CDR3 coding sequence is TGTGCCAGCAGCGCCGGGACAGTCCCCCAGACCCAGTACTTC.

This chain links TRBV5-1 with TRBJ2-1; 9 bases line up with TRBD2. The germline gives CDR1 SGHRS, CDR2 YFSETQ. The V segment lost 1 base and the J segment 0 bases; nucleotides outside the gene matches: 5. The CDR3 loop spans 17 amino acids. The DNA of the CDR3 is TGCGCCAGCAGCTTGAGGCTAGCGGGGACCTCCTACAATGAGCAGTTCTTC. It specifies CASSLRLAGTSYNEQFF.

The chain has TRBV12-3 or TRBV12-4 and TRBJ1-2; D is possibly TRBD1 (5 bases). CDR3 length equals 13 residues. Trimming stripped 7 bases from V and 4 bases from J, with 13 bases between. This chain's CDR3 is CASTPGGGYGYTF. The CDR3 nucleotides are TGTGCCAGCACCCCGGGGGGGGGCTATGGCTACACCTTC.

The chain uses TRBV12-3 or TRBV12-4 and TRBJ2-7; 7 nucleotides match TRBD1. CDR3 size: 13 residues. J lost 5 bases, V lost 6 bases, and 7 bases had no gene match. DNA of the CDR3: TGTGCCAGCAGGTTGGGACAGCCGAACGAGCAGTACTTC. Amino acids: CASRLGQPNEQYF.

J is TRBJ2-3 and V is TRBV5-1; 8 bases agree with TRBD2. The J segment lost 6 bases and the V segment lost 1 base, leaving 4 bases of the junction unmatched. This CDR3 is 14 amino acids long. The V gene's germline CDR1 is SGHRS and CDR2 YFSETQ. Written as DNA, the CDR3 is TGCGCCAGCAGCTTGTTGGGCGGGGGGGATACGCAGTATTTT. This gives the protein CASSLLGGGDTQYF.

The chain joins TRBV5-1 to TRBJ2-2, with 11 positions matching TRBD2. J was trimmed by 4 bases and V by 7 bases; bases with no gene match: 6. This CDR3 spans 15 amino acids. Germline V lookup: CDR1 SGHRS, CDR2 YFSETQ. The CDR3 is CASRSTSGGTGELFF. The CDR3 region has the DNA TGCGCCAGCCGGAGCACTAGCGGGGGCACCGGGGAGCTGTTTTTT. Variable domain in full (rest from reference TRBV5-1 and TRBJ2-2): KAGVTQTPRYLIKTRGQQVTLSCSPISGHRSVSWYQQTPGQGLQFLFEYFSETQRNKGNFPGRFSGRQFSNSRSEMNVSTLELGDSALYLCASRSTSGGTGELFFGEGSRLTVL.

The CDR3 is CASSLGREAFF. DNA of the CDR3: TGTGCCAGCAGCTTGGGGCGTGAAGCTTTCTTT. J is TRBJ1-1 and V is TRBV11-2, with D tentatively TRBD1 (5 bases). V lost 3 bases to trimming and J lost 7 bases, with 6 bases between them. This CDR3 has 11 amino acids. In germline, CDR1 is SGHAT, CDR2 FQNNGV.

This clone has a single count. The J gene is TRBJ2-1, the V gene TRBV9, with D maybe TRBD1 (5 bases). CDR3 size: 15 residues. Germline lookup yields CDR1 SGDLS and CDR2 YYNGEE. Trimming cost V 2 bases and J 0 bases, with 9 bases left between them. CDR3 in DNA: TGTGCCAGCAGCGTCCAGGGCTCCTCCTACAATGAGCAGTTCTTC. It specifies CASSVQGSSYNEQFF.

As DNA, the CDR3 is TGTGCCAGCAGTAGGACAGAGGGGTGGGATAAGACTGAAGCTTTCTTT. This sequence encodes CASSRTEGWDKTEAFF. This chain uses TRBV2 with TRBJ1-1, with D perhaps TRBD1 (6 bases). The CDR3 covers 16 residues. Trimming left V 5 bases short and J 5 bases short, with 21 bases between. Germline V gene sequence: CDR1 SNHLY, CDR2 FYNNEI.